The 32 T cell receptor beta chains given below trace back to one sample, sequenced in a study of blood T cell repertoires in COVID-19. Sequenced by immunoSEQ multiplex PCR; TCRdb stores in-frame clones only, minus some. The sample has tens of thousands of clones, approximately 86% seen once; the top ten hold about 19%. The specimen was peripheral blood. The receptors here all came from a woman at least 80 years old with acute or convalescent COVID-19.

The V call is TRBV10-1, the J call TRBJ2-7, with D maybe TRBD2 (5 bases). CDR3 size: 12 residues. Trimming removed 4 bases at V and 5 bases at J, with 9 bases between. Germline CDR1 WNHNN, CDR2 SYGVQD (reference sequence). The CDR3 DNA reads as TGCGCCAGCAGTGCGGACTTGAACGAGCAGTACTTC. Encoded protein: CASSADLNEQYF.

This clone turned up a few times. V is TRBV19 and J is TRBJ2-3, with D possibly TRBD2 on 5 matching bases. The CDR3 covers 13 residues. Trimming took 1 base from V and 4 from J, leaving 6 bases between them. The germline V gene encodes CDR1 LNHDA and CDR2 SQIVND (reference sequence). The CDR3 region is CASSIAGADTQYF. Here the CDR3 DNA reads TGTGCCAGTAGTATAGCCGGGGCAGATACGCAGTATTTT.

The chain combines TRBV19 with TRBJ2-3; D ambiguous. Per the germline V gene, CDR1 is LNHDA and CDR2 is SQIVND (reference sequence). Trimming removed 4 bases at V and 6 bases at J, with 8 bases between. This CDR3 contains 12 residues. The CDR3 reads CASSKQSDTQYF. Written as DNA, the CDR3 is TGTGCCAGTAGTAAACAGTCCGATACGCAGTATTTT.

CDR3 in amino acids: CATSDLGRGPDTDTQYF. CDR3 in DNA: TGTGCCACCAGTGATTTGGGCAGGGGGCCTGACACAGATACGCAGTATTTT. The chain combines TRBV24-1 with TRBJ2-3; 8 nucleotides align to TRBD1. The V gene end was trimmed by 0 bases and the J gene end by 2 bases; junction bases not matched to a gene: 6. CDR1 is KGHDR and CDR2 is SFDVKD in the germline V gene. The CDR3 length is 17 residues.

The chain uses TRBV3-1 (or the pseudogene TRBV3-2) and TRBJ1-6; D not resolved. Germline lookup yields CDR1 LGHDT and CDR2 YNNKEL (reference sequence). Trimming took 1 base from V and 9 from J, leaving 13 bases between them. The CDR3 contains 15 residues. The DNA for the CDR3 is TGTGCCAGCAGCCAAGTAGAGGGTTTCGGTTCACCCCTCCACTTT. This sequence encodes CASSQVEGFGSPLHF.

This clone has a handful of counts. V gene TRBV5-5 combines with J gene TRBJ2-3; 12 bases line up with TRBD2. The germline V gene has CDR1 SGHKS and CDR2 YYEKEE (reference sequence). The V and J ends lost 2 bases and 5 bases, in that order; junction bases with no gene match: 6. This CDR3 has 16 amino acids. The DNA of the CDR3 is TGTGCCAGCAGCTTCCGGACTAGCGGGGTTGTAGATACGCAGTATTTT. Protein product: CASSFRTSGVVDTQYF.

The chain carries TRBV11-3 and TRBJ2-5, with TRBD2 as a possible D gene (5 bases). The CDR3 has 12 amino acids. Germline CDR1 is SGHNT and CDR2 is YENEEA. V lost 5 bases and J 3 bases, leaving 7 bases between the germline ends. CDR3 DNA sequence: TGTGCCAGCAGCGTGGGAGAAGAGACCCAGTACTTC. Protein: CASSVGEETQYF.

As concerns this clone: Other DNA sequences of this sample code for an identical CDR3. The rearrangement links TRBV7-9 to TRBJ1-1; D uncertain. Per the germline V gene, CDR1 is SEHNR and CDR2 is FQNEAQ (reference sequence). This CDR3 comprises 13 residues. V was trimmed by 1 base and J by 0 bases, leaving 3 bases between them. The CDR3 bases are TGTGCCAGCAGCTTAGATATGAACACTGAAGCTTTCTTT. It translates to CASSLDMNTEAFF. Based on the CDR3 plus reference TRBV7-9 and TRBJ1-1, the full variable domain is DTGVSQNPRHKITKRGQNVTFRCDPISEHNRLYWYRQTLGQGPEFLTYFQNEAQLEKSRLLSDRFSAERPKGSFSTLEIQRTEQGDSAMYLCASSLDMNTEAFFGQGTRLTVV.

This chain links TRBV2 with TRBJ1-5; 10 bases match TRBD1. Germline trimming cut 8 bases from V and 6 bases from J; bases unmatched to any gene: 7. This CDR3 spans 14 amino acids. Germline CDR1 reads SNHLY; CDR2 reads FYNNEI. CDR3 sequence reads: CASARDRGPQPQHF. The CDR3, as DNA: TGTGCCAGCGCCAGGGACAGGGGACCTCAGCCCCAGCATTTT.

This clone appeared a few times. The rearrangement uses TRBV11-2 and TRBJ2-2; 7 bases line up with TRBD2. Losses at the gene ends were 3 bases for V and 4 bases for J; bases not matched to a gene: 2. The CDR3 spans 14 residues. Germline-derived CDR1 and CDR2 are SGHAT and FQNNGV. This CDR3 is CASSFGTTTGELFF. The CDR3 DNA reads TGTGCCAGCAGCTTTGGGACTACCACCGGGGAGCTGTTTTTT.

About this clone itself: The sample contains more than one DNA sequence encoding this CDR3. The V gene is TRBV5-1, the J gene TRBJ1-5, with TRBD1 matching over 7 bases. Trimming cost V 4 bases and J 7 bases; bases outside gene matches: 8. This CDR3 contains 14 residues. Germline V lookup: CDR1 SGHRS, CDR2 YFSETQ. CDR3 in DNA: TGCGCCAGCAGCCCCGGAGGGGGCGGACAGCCCCAGCATTTT. It translates to CASSPGGGGQPQHF.

J is TRBJ2-7 and V is TRBV6-5; 7 bases map to TRBD1. Per the germline V gene, CDR1 is MNHEY and CDR2 is SVGAGI. The CDR3 sequence is 14 residues long. J gave up 1 base and V 6 bases, and 6 bases lay outside the gene matches. CDR3 loop: CASSQPGQSYEQYF. The CDR3 DNA follows: TGTGCCAGCAGCCAACCGGGACAGTCCTACGAGCAGTACTTC.

The chain carries TRBV2 and TRBJ1-3, with D tentatively TRBD1 (5 bases). V was shortened by 5 bases and J by 3 bases, with 11 bases between the two germline ends. This CDR3 is 14 amino acids long. Per germline, CDR1 SNHLY and CDR2 FYNNEI. The CDR3 reads CASSLKGVGNTIYF. The CDR3 DNA is TGTGCCAGCAGTTTAAAAGGGGTTGGAAACACCATATATTTT.

CDR3 nucleotide sequence: TGCGCCAGCAGCCCCCTCCTTCAAGAGACCCAGTACTTC. It is translated as CASSPLLQETQYF. This chain joins TRBV5-1 and TRBJ2-5; D gene ambiguous. The CDR3 is 13 amino acids. Germline loops: CDR1 SGHRS, CDR2 YFSETQ. V lost 4 bases and J lost 2, with 9 bases in between.

The rearrangement uses TRBV19 and TRBJ2-2; D perhaps matches TRBD2 (5 bases). Germline V gives CDR1 LNHDA, CDR2 SQIVND (reference sequence). The CDR3 has 15 amino acids. V was trimmed by 3 bases and J by 0 bases, leaving 8 bases between them. CDR3 region: CASSMRVANTGELFF. The CDR3 bases are TGTGCCAGTAGTATGAGGGTAGCGAACACCGGGGAGCTGTTTTTT.

The V gene is TRBV25-1, the J gene TRBJ1-4; 9 bases align to TRBD1. The CDR3 spans 15 residues. Germline CDR1 is MGHDK and CDR2 is SYGVNS. The V gene end was trimmed by 5 bases and the J gene end by 4 bases; junction bases not matched to a gene: 5. The CDR3 loop reads CASSWGTGFNEKLFF. As DNA, the CDR3 is TGTGCCAGCAGTTGGGGGACAGGGTTTAATGAAAAACTGTTTTTT.

This clone was recorded a few times. The V gene is TRBV5-4, the J gene TRBJ1-2; D gene unclear. Trimming pared 4 bases from V and 3 bases from J, leaving 13 bases between. Germline-derived CDR1 and CDR2 are SGHNT and YYREEE (reference sequence). The CDR3 covers 14 residues. The CDR3 sequence: CASSPQVNDYGYTF. CDR3 sequence (DNA): TGTGCCAGCAGCCCGCAGGTGAATGACTATGGCTACACCTTC.

CDR3 nucleotides: TGTGCCAGCAGTCCAGGGGAAGGTGAAAAACTGTTTTTT. Translating it yields CASSPGEGEKLFF. The chain couples TRBV2 to TRBJ1-4; a weak D match, TRBD1 (6 bases). V was shortened by 5 bases and J by 7 bases, with 11 bases between the two germline ends. The germline CDR1 and CDR2 sequences are SNHLY and FYNNEI. The CDR3 covers 13 residues.

This sequence joins TRBV2 and TRBJ1-1; TRBD1 matches 10 bases. The V gene's germline CDR1 is SNHLY and CDR2 FYNNEI. The CDR3 runs 15 residues. J gave up 8 bases and V 5 bases, and 11 bases lay outside the gene matches. The CDR3 reads CASSPRGQGPDEAFF. In DNA form, the CDR3 reads TGTGCCAGCAGTCCAAGGGGACAGGGGCCTGACGAAGCTTTCTTT.

This chain uses TRBV7-9 with TRBJ1-3; weak D call: TRBD1 (5 bases). CDR1 and CDR2 (germline): SEHNR, FQNEAQ (reference sequence). The CDR3 is 17 residues long. The V end lost 0 bases, the J end lost 2 bases, and 14 bases lay between the germline ends. The CDR3 region is CASSLASVRAAGNTIYF. DNA of the CDR3: TGTGCCAGCAGCTTAGCTTCTGTCAGGGCGGCTGGAAACACCATATATTTT.

The rearrangement joins TRBV5-5 to TRBJ1-2; 7 bases match TRBD1. CDR3 length: 15 amino acids. J lost 2 bases, V lost 0 bases, and 4 bases had no gene match. CDR1 and CDR2 (germline): SGHKS, YYEKEE (reference sequence). The CDR3 spells CASSLEGTDNYGYTF. CDR3 in DNA: TGTGCCAGCAGCTTGGAAGGGACAGACAACTATGGCTACACCTTC.

V and J are TRBV2 and TRBJ1-4; D not certain. Trimming took 1 base from V and 0 from J, leaving 6 bases between them. CDR1 is SNHLY and CDR2 is FYNNEI in the germline V gene. The CDR3 length is 15 residues. CDR3 sequence reads: CASSEERATNEKLFF. CDR3 nucleotides: TGTGCCAGCAGTGAAGAGAGGGCAACTAATGAAAAACTGTTTTTT.

This clone was recorded a few times. This chain uses TRBV28 with TRBJ1-4; D is ambiguous. V lost 6 bases and J lost 5, with 7 bases in between. The V gene's germline CDR1 is MDHEN and CDR2 SYDVKM. This CDR3 region has 12 residues. In DNA, the CDR3 is TGTGCCAGCAGGTTGTCAAATGAAAAACTGTTTTTT. As protein: CASRLSNEKLFF.

The rearrangement links TRBV12-5 to TRBJ1-5; possibly TRBD1 for D (6 bases). The CDR3 consists of 15 residues. Trimming pared 10 bases from V and 0 bases from J, leaving 16 bases between. Germline loops: CDR1 LGHNT, CDR2 FRNRAP. In nucleotides, the CDR3 is TGTGCTAAACACAGGGAATCGGATAGCAATCAGCCCCAGCATTTT. The encoded protein is CAKHRESDSNQPQHF. Using reference TRBV12-5 and TRBJ1-5 for the parts outside the CDR3, the full variable domain is DARVTQTPRHKVTEMGQEVTMRCQPILGHNTVFWYRQTMMQGLELLAYFRNRAPLDDSGMPKDRFSAEMPDATLATLKIQPSEPRDSAVYFCAKHRESDSNQPQHFGDGTRLSIL.

The DNA for the CDR3 is TGTGCCAGCAGTTTCCTCACCGGGACACAGAAAAGGGATTCACCCCTCCACTTT. Residues: CASSFLTGTQKRDSPLHF. This chain uses TRBV28 with TRBJ1-6, with D maybe TRBD1 (6 bases). Trimming removed 3 bases at V and 8 bases at J, with 23 bases between. This CDR3 comprises 18 residues. Germline V CDR1 and CDR2: MDHEN, SYDVKM. The variable domain in full, completed from reference TRBV28 and TRBJ1-6, reads DVKVTQSSRYLVKRTGEKVFLECVQDMDHENMFWYRQDPGLGLRLIYFSYDVKMKEKGDIPEGYSVSREKKERFSLILESASTNQTSMYLCASSFLTGTQKRDSPLHFGNGTRLTVT.

The CDR3, as DNA: TGTGCCAGCAGTTTTTGGGAGCCAACTAATGAAAAACTGTTTTTT. It specifies CASSFWEPTNEKLFF. The chain recombines TRBV28 with TRBJ1-4; D uncertain. V gave up 3 bases and J gave up 0 bases, with 8 bases separating them. Germline V gives CDR1 MDHEN, CDR2 SYDVKM. CDR3 length: 15 residues.

The rearrangement joins TRBV5-1 to TRBJ2-7; 8 bases are shared with TRBD2. Trimming cost V 1 base and J 1 base; bases outside gene matches: 7. Germline-derived CDR1 and CDR2 are SGHRS and YFSETQ. The CDR3 is made up of 16 amino acids. CDR3 nucleotide sequence: TGCGCCAGCAGCTTGTTGCCGGGAGGGTTTTCCTACGAGCAGTACTTC. Its translation: CASSLLPGGFSYEQYF.

V usage is TRBV6-2 or TRBV6-3 and J usage is TRBJ2-7; 7 nucleotides match TRBD1. V dropped 4 bases and J dropped 4; count of bases not matched to a gene: 7. The CDR3 has 14 amino acids. Germline-derived CDR1 and CDR2 are MNHEY and SVGEGT. Here the CDR3 DNA reads TGTGCCAGCAGTTCACGACGGGACAGTTACGAGCAGTACTTC. Residues: CASSSRRDSYEQYF.

The V and J genes are TRBV3-1 (or the pseudogene TRBV3-2) and TRBJ1-6; D gene ambiguous. Germline V gene sequence: CDR1 LGHDT, CDR2 YNNKEL (reference sequence). V was cut by 4 bases and J by 9 bases, with 13 bases left in between. CDR3 length: 14 amino acids. CDR3 region: CASSPSRRGSPLHF. As DNA, the CDR3 is TGTGCCAGCAGCCCCTCACGGCGGGGTTCACCCCTCCACTTT.

The rearrangement joins TRBV7-2 to TRBJ2-5, with TRBD2 identical over 7 bases. Per germline, CDR1 SGHTA and CDR2 FQGNSA. The CDR3 loop spans 14 amino acids. Trimming took 5 bases from V and 5 from J; bases not matched to a gene: 8. CDR3 sequence reads: CASSPRTSRETQYF. CDR3 sequence (DNA): TGTGCCAGCAGCCCCCGGACTAGTAGGGAGACCCAGTACTTC.

The CDR3 DNA reads as TGCGCCAGCCGACGACAGGGAGGTACAGATACGCAGTATTTT. Protein sequence: CASRRQGGTDTQYF. V is TRBV10-1 and J is TRBJ2-3; D is possibly TRBD1 (7 bases). The germline gives CDR1 WNHNN, CDR2 SYGVQD (reference sequence). This CDR3 contains 14 residues. V lost 8 bases and J lost 3, with 15 bases in between.

This chain uses TRBV19 with TRBJ2-5; the D gene is possibly TRBD1 (6 bases). This CDR3 has 14 residues. V dropped 6 bases and J dropped 1 base, with 12 bases sitting between them. CDR1 and CDR2 (germline): LNHDA, SQIVND (reference sequence). The CDR3 reads CASRETGTQETQYF. In nucleotides, the CDR3 is TGTGCCAGTAGGGAGACAGGAACCCAAGAGACCCAGTACTTC.